What follows is one T cell receptor (beta chain) and its context. The antigen remains unidentified. The data belong to a study of shared clonotypes between healthy human individuals. Study-level information: There were three CD4 naive, three CD4 memory, two CD8 naive and one CD8 memory plates per donor.

With 6 bases clipped from V and 0 bases from J, the junction kept 1 base outside the gene matches. Germline CDR1 LNHDA, CDR2 SQIVND (reference sequence). The CDR3 runs to 14 residues. TCRdb's copy holds only in-frame clones and misses some; the assay was immunoSEQ multiplex PCR. Of 1,500,000 or so clones listed, around 98.5% are singletons. Overall study results and limits: The authors sampled blood alone, and tissue repertoires likely differ.

The receptor comes from a man aged 30 to 39 in good health. The chain is built from TRBV19 and TRBJ1-5; 8 nucleotides align to TRBD1. Material: naive CD4+ T cells sorted from blood. The subset was: CD45RA+ positively selected. Written as DNA, the CDR3 is TGTGCCAGTAGCCAGGGGGCTAGCAATCAGCCCCAGCATTTT. Encoded protein: CASSQGASNQPQHF.